Each of the 2 T cell receptor beta chains below was sequenced from the same sample in a study of human T cells and chemical hapten exposure. TCRdb fed the RACE reads into MiXCR, producing one record per CDR3 protein. The sample has 300,000 to 400,000 distinct CDR3 sequences; around 7% are singletons. Indicated time point: patch test 1, 2 weeks after DPC sensitization. Stated treatment: therapeutic diphenylcyclopropenone sensitization with weekly scalp DPC. Here the sequenced sample was whole blood, taken in connection with sensitization to the hapten diphenylcyclopropenone (DPC). These receptors all come from a woman aged 18-29 years with alopecia areata. Some clones in this sample may be carry-over from other donors' samples.

The chain is built from TRBV20-1 and TRBJ2-7; 11 bases are a match to TRBD1. J lost 4 bases, V lost 1 base, and 3 bases had no gene match. CDR3 length equals 14 residues. Germline V lookup: CDR1 DFQATT, CDR2 SNEGSKA (reference sequence). CDR3 amino acids: CSARADRGQYEQYF. The DNA for the CDR3 is TGCAGTGCTAGAGCGGACAGGGGGCAATACGAGCAGTACTTC.

The rearrangement uses TRBV12-3 or TRBV12-4 and TRBJ1-2, with TRBD1 identical over 8 bases. Unmatched junction bases numbered 8, after V lost 6 bases and J lost 8 bases. The CDR3 runs 13 residues. CDR3 sequence (DNA): TGTGCCAGCAGGTCCGGGACAGGTTCCGGCTACACCTTC. Translating it yields CASRSGTGSGYTF.